This T cell receptor (beta chain) was profiled in a study of molecular identifiers for immune sequencing clone quantification. Study as a whole: The replicates split RNA from about 19,000 or 110,000 naive CD8 cells five ways and sequenced four. The study, taken as a whole, reports: Whereas naive cells kept under 1% of molecules in clones above 20 RNA copies, such clones held over 97% in effectors. Molecules of identical TCR sharing a barcode could underestimate highly expanded clone sizes.

Naive CD8 T cells were picked out by sorting for CD8+CD4-CCR7+CD45RA+. On this clonotype: Its specificity is not known.

TCRdb re-analysed the PCR reads in MiXCR, keeping a single row per CDR3 protein. Counted here are just over 35,000 distinct CDR3 sequences, less than 20% occurring once; the ten biggest clones make up approximately 6.7%. Sequenced material: naive CD8+ T cells from blood, with Jurkat cell RNA spiked in. Regarding subset: FACS-sorted CD8+CD4-CCR7+CD45RA+ naive T cells. The sequence derives from a human donor in good health. Some libraries in this study had Jurkat cell RNA spiked in.

This CDR3 is CASSVEGDTYEQYF. The CDR3, as DNA: TGTGCCAGCAGCGTAGAGGGGGACACCTACGAGCAGTACTTC. The genes are TRBV9 and TRBJ2-7, with D maybe TRBD1 (6 bases). This CDR3 is 14 amino acids long. The V end was cut by 0 bases, the J end by 2 bases, with 9 bases between. Germline lookup yields CDR1 SGDLS and CDR2 YYNGEE.